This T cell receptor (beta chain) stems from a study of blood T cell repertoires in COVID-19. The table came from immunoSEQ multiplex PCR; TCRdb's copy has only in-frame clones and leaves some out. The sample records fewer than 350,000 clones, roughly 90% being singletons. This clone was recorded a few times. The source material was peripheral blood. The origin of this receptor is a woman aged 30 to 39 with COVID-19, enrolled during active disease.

Here the CDR3 reads CASSELEDGEAFF. The DNA for the CDR3 is TGCGCCAGCAGTGAGTTGGAGGACGGGGAGGCTTTCTTT. V gene TRBV10-1 combines with J gene TRBJ1-1; D call uncertain. Per the germline V gene, CDR1 is WNHNN and CDR2 is SYGVQD (reference sequence). The CDR3 has 13 amino acids. V lost 1 base to trimming and J lost 11 bases, with 14 bases between them.